This is a list of T cell receptor beta chains from one sample in a study of post-analysis software for immune sequencing data. One entry per CDR3 protein results from TCRdb running MiXCR on the PCR reads. The sample lists about 770,000 distinct CDR3 sequences; just over 45% were seen once. The material sequenced was blood. These receptors all come from a girl aged 10 to 17 with multiple sclerosis. The CDR3 runs from the conserved cysteine through the conserved F or W. The order of the fields is CDR3 protein, J gene, V gene.

CDR3: CASSFTLQGEQYF; J: .; V: TRBV12-3/TRBV12-4
CDR3: CASSFGLEDYNEQFF; J: TRBJ2-1; V: TRBV5-1
CDR3: CASSLSSPLDRGGNGYTF; J: TRBJ1-2; V: TRBV5-6
CDR3: CASNSRASGSRESEQFF; J: TRBJ2-1; V: TRBV4-2
CDR3: CAISDGDRGSSPKNIQYF; J: .; V: TRBV10-3
CDR3: CASSPTSGGGSDTQYF; J: TRBJ2-3; V: TRBV7-9
CDR3: CASSLGPRGQGLGRIQYF; J: TRBJ2-4; V: TRBV7-2
CDR3: CASSYSALTNYGYTF; J: TRBJ1-2; V: TRBV6-2/TRBV6-3
CDR3: CSARGRQFTEAFF; J: TRBJ1-1; V: TRBV20-1
CDR3: CASSTGHSSSGANVRTF; J: TRBJ2-6; V: TRBV7-9
CDR3: CATSTRESNEKLFF; J: TRBJ1-4; V: TRBV15